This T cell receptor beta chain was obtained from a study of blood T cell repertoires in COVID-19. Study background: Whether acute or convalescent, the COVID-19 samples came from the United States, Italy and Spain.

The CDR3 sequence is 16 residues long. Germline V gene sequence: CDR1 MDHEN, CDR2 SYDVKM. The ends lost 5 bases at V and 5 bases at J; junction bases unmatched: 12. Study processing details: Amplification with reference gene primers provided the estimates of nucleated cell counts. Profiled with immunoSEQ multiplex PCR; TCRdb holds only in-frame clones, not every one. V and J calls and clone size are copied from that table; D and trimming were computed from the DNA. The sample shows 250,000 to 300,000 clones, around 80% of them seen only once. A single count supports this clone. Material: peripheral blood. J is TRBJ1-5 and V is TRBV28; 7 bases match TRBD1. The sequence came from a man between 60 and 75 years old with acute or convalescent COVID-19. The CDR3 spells CASSPRTGRDHQPQHF. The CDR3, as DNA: TGTGCCAGCAGTCCCCGGACAGGAAGAGATCATCAGCCCCAGCATTTT. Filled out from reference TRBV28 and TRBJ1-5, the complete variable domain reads DVKVTQSSRYLVKRTGEKVFLECVQDMDHENMFWYRQDPGLGLRLIYFSYDVKMKEKGDIPEGYSVSREKKERFSLILESASTNQTSMYLCASSPRTGRDHQPQHFGDGTRLSIL.